This T cell receptor (beta chain) was documented in a study of long-term antiretroviral therapy in people with HIV. immunoSEQ v3.0 was run at survey level. Generated by immunoSEQ multiplex PCR, the TCRdb table keeps only in-frame clones and is missing some. The sample lists about 27,000 clones, around four fifths occurring once. With V trimmed by 5 bases and J by 6 bases, 5 bases remained unmatched. Germline lookup yields CDR1 GTSNPN and CDR2 SVGIG (reference sequence). The CDR3 length is 12 residues. This sequence was found in a man aged 18 to 35 with HIV. Material: unsorted PBMCs, obtained 0.8 years before starting antiretroviral therapy. The rearrangement uses TRBV30 and TRBJ1-1, with 8 bases matching TRBD1. The CDR3 DNA reads as TGTGCCTGGGGACAGGGTTTCGCTGAAGCTTTCTTT. Translation: CAWGQGFAEAFF.